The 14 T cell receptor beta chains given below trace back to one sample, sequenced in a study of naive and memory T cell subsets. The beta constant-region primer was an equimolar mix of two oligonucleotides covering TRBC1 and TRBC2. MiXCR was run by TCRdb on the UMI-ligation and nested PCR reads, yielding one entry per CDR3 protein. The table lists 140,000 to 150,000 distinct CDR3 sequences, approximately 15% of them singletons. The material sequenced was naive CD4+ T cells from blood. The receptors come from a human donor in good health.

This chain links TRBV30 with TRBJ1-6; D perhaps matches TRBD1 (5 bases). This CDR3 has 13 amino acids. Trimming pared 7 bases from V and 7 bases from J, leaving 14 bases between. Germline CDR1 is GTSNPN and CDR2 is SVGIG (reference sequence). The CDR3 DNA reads TGTGCCTTTGAAGGGGCGCGAAATTCACCCCTCCACTTT. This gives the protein CAFEGARNSPLHF.

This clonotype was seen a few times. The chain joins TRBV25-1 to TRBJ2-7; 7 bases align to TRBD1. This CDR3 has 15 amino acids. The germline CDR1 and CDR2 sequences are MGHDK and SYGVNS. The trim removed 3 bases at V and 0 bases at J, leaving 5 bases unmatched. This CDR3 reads CASSDGTAVSYEQYF. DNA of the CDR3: TGTGCCAGCAGTGACGGGACAGCCGTCTCCTACGAGCAGTACTTC.

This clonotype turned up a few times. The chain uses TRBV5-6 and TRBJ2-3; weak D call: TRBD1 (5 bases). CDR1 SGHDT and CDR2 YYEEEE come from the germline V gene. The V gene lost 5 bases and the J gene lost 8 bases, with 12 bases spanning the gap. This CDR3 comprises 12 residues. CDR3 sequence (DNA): TGTGCCAGCAGTCCAGGGTTTGTTACGCAGTATTTT. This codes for CASSPGFVTQYF.

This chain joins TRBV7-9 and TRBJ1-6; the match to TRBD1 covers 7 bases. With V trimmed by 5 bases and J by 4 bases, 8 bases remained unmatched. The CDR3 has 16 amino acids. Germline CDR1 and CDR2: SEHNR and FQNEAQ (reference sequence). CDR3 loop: CASSLEGGQYNSPLHF. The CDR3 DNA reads TGTGCCAGCAGCCTCGAAGGGGGACAGTATAATTCACCCCTCCACTTT.

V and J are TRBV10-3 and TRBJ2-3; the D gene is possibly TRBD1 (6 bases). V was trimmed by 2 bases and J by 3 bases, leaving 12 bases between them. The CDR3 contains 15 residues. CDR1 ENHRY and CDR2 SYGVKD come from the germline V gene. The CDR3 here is CAISEPTQGTDTQYF. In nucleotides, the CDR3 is TGTGCCATCAGTGAGCCTACGCAGGGGACAGATACGCAGTATTTT.

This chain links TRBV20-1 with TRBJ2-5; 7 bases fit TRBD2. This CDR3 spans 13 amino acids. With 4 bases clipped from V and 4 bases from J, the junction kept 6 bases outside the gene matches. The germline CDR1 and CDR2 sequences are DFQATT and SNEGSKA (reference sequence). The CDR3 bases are TGCAGTGCTAATGTAGTAGCGGGAGAGACCCAGTACTTC. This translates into CSANVVAGETQYF.

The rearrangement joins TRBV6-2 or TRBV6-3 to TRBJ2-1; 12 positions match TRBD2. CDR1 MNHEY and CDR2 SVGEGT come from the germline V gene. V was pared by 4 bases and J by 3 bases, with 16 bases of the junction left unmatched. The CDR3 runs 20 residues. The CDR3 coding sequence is TGTGCCAGCAGTTCCTTCAGGACTAGCGGGATTTTATCAGTCTACAATGAGCAGTTCTTC. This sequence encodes CASSSFRTSGILSVYNEQFF.

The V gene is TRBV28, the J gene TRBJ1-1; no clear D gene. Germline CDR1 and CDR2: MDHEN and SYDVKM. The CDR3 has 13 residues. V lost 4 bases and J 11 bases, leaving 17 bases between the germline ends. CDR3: CASSSTQTETAFF. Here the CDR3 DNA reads TGTGCCAGCAGTTCGACACAGACTGAGACGGCTTTCTTT.

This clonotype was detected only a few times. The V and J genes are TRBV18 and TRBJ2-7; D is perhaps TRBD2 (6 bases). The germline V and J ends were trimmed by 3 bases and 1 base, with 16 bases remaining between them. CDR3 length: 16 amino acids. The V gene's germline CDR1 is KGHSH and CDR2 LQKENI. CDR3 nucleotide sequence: TGTGCCAGCTCACCCCGTCCCGGGACTCGGTCCTACGAGCAGTACTTC. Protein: CASSPRPGTRSYEQYF.

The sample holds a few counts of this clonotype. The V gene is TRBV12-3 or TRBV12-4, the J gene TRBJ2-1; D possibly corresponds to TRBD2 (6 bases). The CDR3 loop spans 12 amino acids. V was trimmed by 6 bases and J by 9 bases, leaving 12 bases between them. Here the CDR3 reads CASSPVGSEQFF. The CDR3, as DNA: TGTGCCAGCAGCCCGGTCGGGAGTGAGCAGTTCTTC.

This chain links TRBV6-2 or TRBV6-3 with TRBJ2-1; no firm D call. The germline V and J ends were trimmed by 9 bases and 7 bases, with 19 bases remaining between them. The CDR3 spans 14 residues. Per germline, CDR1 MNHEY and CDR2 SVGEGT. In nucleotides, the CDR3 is TGTGCCAGTGCCGCGCGTCGGGTTGGTAATGAGCAGTTCTTC. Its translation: CASAARRVGNEQFF.

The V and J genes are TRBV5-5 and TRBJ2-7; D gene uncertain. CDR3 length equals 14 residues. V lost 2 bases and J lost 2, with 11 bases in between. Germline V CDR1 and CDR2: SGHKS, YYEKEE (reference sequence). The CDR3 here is CASSFGSRAYEQYF. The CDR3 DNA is TGTGCCAGCAGCTTCGGTTCGCGTGCCTACGAGCAGTACTTC.

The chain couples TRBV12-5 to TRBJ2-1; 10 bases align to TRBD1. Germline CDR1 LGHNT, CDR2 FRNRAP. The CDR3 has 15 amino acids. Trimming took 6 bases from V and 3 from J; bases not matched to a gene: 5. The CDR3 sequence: CASGQWDRGYNEQFF. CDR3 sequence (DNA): TGTGCTAGTGGACAATGGGACAGGGGCTACAATGAGCAGTTCTTC.

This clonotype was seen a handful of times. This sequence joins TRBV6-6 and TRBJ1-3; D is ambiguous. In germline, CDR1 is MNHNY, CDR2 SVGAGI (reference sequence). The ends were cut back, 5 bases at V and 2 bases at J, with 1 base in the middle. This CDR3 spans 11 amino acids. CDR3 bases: TGTGCCAGCAGTACTGGAAACACCATATATTTT. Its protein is CASSTGNTIYF.